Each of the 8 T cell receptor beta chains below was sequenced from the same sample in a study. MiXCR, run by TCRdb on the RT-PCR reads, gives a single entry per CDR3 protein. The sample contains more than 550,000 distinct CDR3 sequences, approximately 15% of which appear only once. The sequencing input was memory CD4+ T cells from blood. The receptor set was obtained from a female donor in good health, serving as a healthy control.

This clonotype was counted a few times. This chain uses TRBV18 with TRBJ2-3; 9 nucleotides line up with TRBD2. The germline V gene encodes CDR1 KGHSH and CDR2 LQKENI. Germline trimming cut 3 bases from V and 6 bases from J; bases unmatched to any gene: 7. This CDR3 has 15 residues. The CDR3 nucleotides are TGTGCCAGCTCACCCCAGGCTAGCGGGATCGATACGCAGTATTTT. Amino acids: CASSPQASGIDTQYF.

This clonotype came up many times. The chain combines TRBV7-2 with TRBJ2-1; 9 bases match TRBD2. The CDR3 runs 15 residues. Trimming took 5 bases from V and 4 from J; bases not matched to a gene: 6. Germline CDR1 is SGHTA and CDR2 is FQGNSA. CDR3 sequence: CASSRGTSRYNEQFF. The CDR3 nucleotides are TGTGCCAGCAGCCGGGGGACTAGCAGATACAATGAGCAGTTCTTC.

The CDR3 reads CASSSTYRSEAFF. CDR3 bases: TGTGCCAGCAGCTCCACCTACAGGAGTGAAGCTTTCTTT. The chain links TRBV7-9 to TRBJ1-1; D perhaps matches TRBD1 (5 bases). The CDR3 has 13 residues. Germline V lookup: CDR1 SEHNR, CDR2 FQNEAQ (reference sequence). V was pared by 4 bases and J by 7 bases, with 13 bases between.

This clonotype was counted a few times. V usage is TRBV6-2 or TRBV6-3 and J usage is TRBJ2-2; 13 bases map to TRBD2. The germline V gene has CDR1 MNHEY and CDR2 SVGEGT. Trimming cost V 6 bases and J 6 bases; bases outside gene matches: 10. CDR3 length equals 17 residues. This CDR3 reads CASSYGLAGATAGELFF. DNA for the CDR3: TGTGCCAGCAGCTATGGACTAGCGGGAGCCACGGCCGGGGAGCTGTTTTTT.

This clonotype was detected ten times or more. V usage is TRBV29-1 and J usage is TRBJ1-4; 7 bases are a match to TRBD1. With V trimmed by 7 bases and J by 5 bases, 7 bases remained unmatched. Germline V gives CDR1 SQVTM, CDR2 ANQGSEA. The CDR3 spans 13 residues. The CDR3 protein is CSARDSPNEKLFF. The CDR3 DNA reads TGCAGCGCCCGGGACAGCCCGAATGAAAAACTGTTTTTT.

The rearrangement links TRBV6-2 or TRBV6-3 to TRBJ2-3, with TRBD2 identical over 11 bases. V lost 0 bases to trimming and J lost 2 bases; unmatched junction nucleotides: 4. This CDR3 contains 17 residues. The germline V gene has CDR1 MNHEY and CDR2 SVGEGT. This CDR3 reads CASSYSGLAGITDTQYF. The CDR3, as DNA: TGTGCCAGCAGTTACTCCGGACTAGCGGGTATCACAGATACGCAGTATTTT.

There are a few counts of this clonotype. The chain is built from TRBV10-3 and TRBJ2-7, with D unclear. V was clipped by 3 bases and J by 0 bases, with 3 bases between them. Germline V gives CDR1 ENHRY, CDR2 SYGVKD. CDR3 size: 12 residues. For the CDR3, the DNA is TGTGCCATCAGTGAACACTCCTACGAGCAGTACTTC. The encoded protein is CAISEHSYEQYF.

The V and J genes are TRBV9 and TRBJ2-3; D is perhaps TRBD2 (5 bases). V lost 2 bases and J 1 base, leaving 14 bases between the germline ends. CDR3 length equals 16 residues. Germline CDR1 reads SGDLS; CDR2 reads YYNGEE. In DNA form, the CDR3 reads TGTGCCAGCAGCGTTAGAGACTATGTCGGCACAGATACGCAGTATTTT. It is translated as CASSVRDYVGTDTQYF.